This T cell receptor beta chain derives from a study of blood T cell repertoires in COVID-19. The overall study: Sites across the United States, Italy and Spain contributed samples from acute and convalescent COVID-19. The cDNA or gDNA used as material had been derived from T cells, B-cell-depleted T cells, or PBMCs.

Trimming pared 2 bases from V and 2 bases from J, leaving 9 bases between. Germline V lookup: CDR1 KGHSH, CDR2 LQKENI. The CDR3 spans 14 residues. In the study's own analysis: The assay estimated nucleated cells by amplifying reference gene primers. Sequenced by immunoSEQ multiplex PCR; TCRdb stores in-frame clones only, minus some. V and J calls and clone size are given by that table; D and trimming were obtained from the DNA. The table has some 210,000 clones, roughly nine tenths seen once; the top ten hold about 6.5%. The source material was peripheral blood. V usage is TRBV18 and J usage is TRBJ2-5, with D maybe TRBD2 (5 bases). The receptor was derived from a man aged 55-75 years who had recovered from COVID-19. The CDR3 loop is CASSPGTRQETQYF. The CDR3 bases are TGTGCCAGCTCACCAGGAACTAGACAAGAGACCCAGTACTTC.